This T cell receptor beta chain was recorded in a study of T-cell memory formation after mild COVID-19. Study background: TCR clusters were mostly confined to one donor each. Study outcomes and limitations: Mainly in CM and EM were contracting CD4+ clones; CD8+ were in EMRA. The SARS-CoV-2 specificity of second-wave clones reaching peak at day 37 remained unverified.

The sample holds a few counts of this clonotype. What it binds is unknown. This CDR3 spans 15 amino acids. Germline V gene data show CDR1 as MNHEY and CDR2 as SMNVEV (reference sequence). Trimming stripped 6 bases from V and 3 bases from J, with 18 bases between. UMIs and sample barcodes were carried by the TCR alpha and TCR beta cDNA libraries that 5'RACE produced using constant-segment primers. Using its own MiXCR run on the 5' RACE reads, TCRdb lists one record per CDR3 protein. The sample records some 440,000 distinct CDR3 sequences, 25% being singletons. The rearrangement joins TRBV27 to TRBJ2-7, with D possibly called TRBD1 or TRBD2 (5 bases each). The TCR sequence derives from an adult woman who had mild COVID-19 (a few samples of this study predate the infection). Cell type and time point are not known. Sequencing was performed on PBMCs or a T cell subset sorted from them (not recorded which). For the CDR3, the DNA is TGTGCCAGCAGACCCCGGGACGGCGTAGGCTACGAGCAGTACTTC. Its protein product is CASRPRDGVGYEQYF.